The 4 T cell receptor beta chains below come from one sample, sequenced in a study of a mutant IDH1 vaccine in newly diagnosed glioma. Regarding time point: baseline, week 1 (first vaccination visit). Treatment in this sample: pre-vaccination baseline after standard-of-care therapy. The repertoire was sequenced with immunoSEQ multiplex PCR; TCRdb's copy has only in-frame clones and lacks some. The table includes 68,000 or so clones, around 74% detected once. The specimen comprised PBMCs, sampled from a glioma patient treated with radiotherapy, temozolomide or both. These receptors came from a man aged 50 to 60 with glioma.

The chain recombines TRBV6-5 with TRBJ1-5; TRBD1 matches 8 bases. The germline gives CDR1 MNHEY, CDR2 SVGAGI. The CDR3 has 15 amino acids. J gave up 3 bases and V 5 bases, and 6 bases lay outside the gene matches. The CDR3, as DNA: TGTGCCAGCAGTGGGGACAGGAGGTCCAATCAGCCCCAGCATTTT. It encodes CASSGDRRSNQPQHF.

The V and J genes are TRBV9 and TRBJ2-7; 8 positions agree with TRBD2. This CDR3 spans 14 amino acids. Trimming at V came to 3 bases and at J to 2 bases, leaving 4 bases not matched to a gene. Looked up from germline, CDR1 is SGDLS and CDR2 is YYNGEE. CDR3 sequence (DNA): TGTGCCAGCAGCGAGGGGGGACTAGCCTACGAGCAGTACTTC. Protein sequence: CASSEGGLAYEQYF.

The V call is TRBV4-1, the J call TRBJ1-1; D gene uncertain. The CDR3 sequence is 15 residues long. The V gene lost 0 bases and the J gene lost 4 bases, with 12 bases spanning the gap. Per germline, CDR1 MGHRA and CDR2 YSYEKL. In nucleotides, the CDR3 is TGCGCCAGCAGCCAAGACCCGAAACCGGGCACTGAAGCTTTCTTT. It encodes CASSQDPKPGTEAFF.

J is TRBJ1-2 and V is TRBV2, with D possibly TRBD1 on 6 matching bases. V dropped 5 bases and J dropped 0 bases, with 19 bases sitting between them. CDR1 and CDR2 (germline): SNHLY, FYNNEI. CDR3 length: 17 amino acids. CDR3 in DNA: TGTGCCAGCAGTCAATTACTGGGGGGCAGATCTAACTATGGCTACACCTTC. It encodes CASSQLLGGRSNYGYTF.